The present TCR beta chain was sequenced within a study of tumor-infiltrating lymphocytes in primary liver carcinoma (dated by TCRdb to the late 2010s). Notes on the research overall: The five patients, three men and two women aged 30 to 69 years, had hepatocellular carcinoma (four) or combined HCC and intrahepatic cholangiocarcinoma (one). The tumors of the five patients were staged as T1-T3 N0M0, with maximum diameters ranging from roughly 4.2 to 10 cm. Samples yielded roughly 3.5 to 7.5 million productive TCRbeta reads; read depth did not differ significantly between tissue types. The study combined TCRbeta repertoire sequencing, expression microarrays and whole-exome sequencing across five regions of each liver tumor, with adjacent normal tissue and blood. A total of about 35 specimens from 5 patients went through TCRbeta repertoire sequencing, namely 25 tumor regions, 5 adjacent noncancerous liver tissues and 5 peripheral blood samples. Agilent mRNA microarray profiling was performed on the roughly 27 tumor region samples to relate TCRbeta repertoire diversity to the local molecular phenotype. Technical replicate repertoires showed high reproducibility, with mean shared-clone rates about 0.91 and correlation coefficients above 0.95.

The CDR3, cysteine through phenylalanine, is 14 amino acids long. Just CDR3 DNA is preserved here, 42 bases in frame from base 1. CDR1 SEHNR and CDR2 FQNEAQ are derived from the germline V gene (reference sequence). A word on this clonotype: Its recognized antigen is unknown. Sequence at one end of the junction differs from germline and may be a read error.

TCRbeta-specific cDNA was reverse-transcribed from about 0.45 ug total RNA using a constant-region primer and ProtoScript II reverse transcriptase. Construction of the TCRbeta libraries relied on three nested rounds of multiplex PCR, following a slightly modified ARM-PCR procedure. The first two PCR rounds used multiplex TRBV1-TRBV30 forward primers with a Cbeta reverse primer, each for approximately 11 cycles. Sample barcodes and Illumina adapters were attached in a final 25-cycle PCR using Deep VentR polymerase. Before sequencing, amplicons of 200-500 bp were purified from gel using a QIAquick gel extraction kit. An Illumina HiSeq 2500 was used to sequence the TCRbeta amplicons with 250-bp paired-end reads. Processing in the source paper ran as follows. To recover full CDR3 sequences, reads were quality-trimmed using Trimmomatic v0.33 and paired reads were then merged using FLASH v1.2.11. V, D and J germline segments were assigned to the rearranged TCRbeta sequences using MiGEC v1.2.1b. Clonotype statistics and Shannon-Wiener diversity indices were computed with VDJtools v1.0.0. Except for diversity analysis, only each sample's 250 most abundant clonotypes were used in subsequent analyses to reduce sampling bias. TCRdb trimmed the raw reads at Q25, called clones with MiXCR and kept productive beta chains. Rows matching on CDR3 protein sequence are summarized as one entry with the most common DNA and genes. The V and J calls and clone size are TCRdb's, not the authors'. Within this sample are tens of thousands of distinct CDR3 sequences, with around 70% of them counted one time only. About a fifth of the sample goes to the ten largest clones.

The investigation overall reported the following: The top 250 clones accounted for a significantly greater share of the repertoire in tumors than in blood (p = 0.039). Only four or five patients were included in the study, and the authors note that the findings should be validated in a larger study. Repertoire overlap was found to be higher between tumor regions (mean approximately 35%) than between tumor-adjacent (roughly 17%) or tumor-blood (around 15%) pairs, consistent with antigen-driven expansion. Since the samples were bulk and unsorted, there was no way to compare CD4+ and CD8+ T cell repertoires. Because sequencing covered only the TCR beta chain and unpaired alpha chains were not captured, true repertoire diversity is likely underestimated. Only about 7.5-24% of top clones were found in all five regions of a tumor, suggesting spatial heterogeneity of tumor-infiltrating T cells.

Without any cell sorting, total RNA and DNA were co-extracted from about 20-30 mg of bulk tissue using the AllPrep DNA/RNA mini kit. About 5 patients with histopathologically diagnosed primary liver carcinoma underwent surgical resection in China between late 2015 and 2016. At the time of sampling, the patients had chronic HBV infection and had not received any treatment. Each tumor was sampled at five spatially separated regions: the tumor centre plus the superior, inferior, left-lateral and right-lateral poles. Histology showed that every tumor sample contained more than 85% viable tumor cells. Pieces of fresh tumor and adjacent tissue were cut in half, with one half kept in RNAlater at -80 degrees C and the other half sent for histology.

Recombination connected TRBV7-9 to TRBJ2-7; the D gene is not confidently resolved. The sequenced material came from liver tumor tissue from sampling region 2. In the paper's terms, the cell subset or site label means: tumor region T2, inferior pole. The sequence came from a man aged 40-50 years with primary liver carcinoma and hepatitis B virus infection. The nucleotide sequence is TGTGCCAGCAACACTACGGTCCCCTCATACGAGCAGTGCTTC. It encodes CASNTTVPSYEQCF.